This record looks at one T cell receptor (beta chain) sequence and its context. This entry is derived from a study of blood T cell repertoires in COVID-19. Study information: COVID-19 samples collected from the United States, Italy and Spain covered acute and convalescent phases. PBMCs, B-cell-depleted T cells, or T cells provided the cDNA or gDNA that made up the material.

Clones were read by immunoSEQ multiplex PCR, and TCRdb kept only the in-frame ones, dropping some. Among about 320,000 clones listed, approximately 89% were seen once. V dropped 2 bases and J dropped 5; count of bases not matched to a gene: 6. Per the germline V gene, CDR1 is LNHDA and CDR2 is SQIVND (reference sequence). The length of the CDR3 is 15 residues. The sequencing sample was made of PBMCs or T cells enriched from blood (not recorded which). The gene calls are TRBV19 and TRBJ2-7, with 10 bases identical to TRBD1. The TCR sequence derives from a man between 25 and 39 years old who had recovered from COVID-19. The CDR3 nucleotides read TGTGCCAGTAGTATAAGGGGACAGGGGATGAACGAGCAGTACTTC. Protein product: CASSIRGQGMNEQYF.